Below, one TCR beta chain is given with its context. The specificity of this receptor is unknown. Base qualities are not at hand, and no much larger clone is one base apart. V gives up 6 bases and J gives up 0 bases, and the segment between their germline ends measures 23 bases. The germline V gene (reference sequence) provides CDR1 MNHEY and CDR2 SMNVEV. From cysteine to phenylalanine, the CDR3 is 19 amino acids long. Only the CDR3 DNA is retained, 57 bases long and in frame from the first base. This sample was taken from a study of shared clonotypes between healthy human individuals (dated by TCRdb to about 2020). Regarding the research as a whole: A few men and two women, aged 18 to 49 years, made up the cohort. For each donor, CD4 naive and CD4 memory were each given three plates, CD8 naive was given two plates, and CD8 memory was given one plate. The study deeply sequenced blood TCR repertoires of about 5 healthy adults to estimate repertoire size and the extent of clonotype sharing between individuals. To increase sequencing depth and limit assay-specific biases, different laboratories used diverse techniques to prepare libraries and sequence TCR repertoires. Per donor, leukapheresis produced somewhere between about 0.8 and 9 billion PBMCs. What the authors observed across the whole study: The genetic and exposure-history diversity represented was limited by the small number of donors. Naive subsets generally had larger estimated clonotype richness than memory subsets. Even with the large sequencing depth, rarefaction of the sorted-subset datasets indicated that sequencing was incomplete. Pairwise subsampling led to the expectation that sequencing depth would affect the degree of clonotype sharing among donors. Sampling was limited to blood, and TCR repertoires in tissue likely differ from TCR repertoires in blood. Compared with non-shared clonotypes, the clonotypes found in all four sorted-subset donors had higher generation probabilities. Across a handful of donors, approximately 4.6% of naive CD4, roughly 3.4% of naive CD8, approximately 2.5% of memory CD4, and 0.4% of memory CD8 clonotypes were shared.

Using the deep immunoSEQ assay, TCR CDR3 regions were amplified from genomic DNA by multiplex PCR. For each cell subset, the extracted genomic DNA was distributed evenly across all wells of several immunoSEQ 96-well plates, and each plate served as one replicate. For sorted subsets, about 200 ng genomic DNA, equal to 25,000 to 35,000 T cell genomes, was loaded into each replicate PCR. Purified libraries were quantified with a Qubit 3.0 fluorometer, sized on a Bioanalyzer 2100, and re-quantified with the KAPA Library Quantification kit. Each immunoSEQ 96-well plate was sequenced on its own single-read 150-cycle Illumina NextSeq 550 flow cell. As for the original processing: Because only junctional sequences without quality scores were contained in the immunoSEQ output, filtering matching that applied to full-length reads could not be performed. Sequences were annotated with PyIR, a Python wrapper for IgBLAST v1.9, using IMGT germline references to assign V/J genes and CDR3. Reads were filtered out if the reads had weak V/J assignments (E-value above 1e-6), no CDR3, stop codons, out-of-frame junctions, or ambiguous translated residues. A V3J clonotype was defined by an identical inferred V gene, J gene, and CDR3 amino acid sequence. To compute the percentage overlap between repertoires, the number of shared unique clonotypes was divided by the size of the smaller repertoire. Repertoire richness was assessed with RTK rarefaction, the Chao1 estimator, and Recon v2.1 estimates of unobserved clonotypes. For all TCRbeta clonotypes obtained by the gDNA method from a few donors, generation probabilities were computed with OLGA. TCRdb obtained this table from immuneACCESS and retained in-frame rearrangements with V and J assigned. These tables miss some clones; where compared with another copy, unresolved V genes account for less than half of the shortfall, and the remainder is unexplained. That table gives V, J and clone size, and the DNA gave D and trimming. A total of millions of clones appear in this sample, over 85% of them only once. Roughly 0.36% of the sample belongs to the ten largest clones.

Donors were healthy HIV-negative adults with no recently reported acute infections or vaccinations. Every donor was a Caucasian adult living in Nashville, Tennessee, USA. CD4+ T cells were enriched through magnetic negative selection, after which naive cells were positively selected on CD45RA and the remaining negative fraction served as the memory subset. After blood collection by leukapheresis, PBMCs were isolated using Ficoll-Histopaque density gradient centrifugation and then cryopreserved in the vapor phase of liquid nitrogen. Purity and quantity of every magnetically sorted T cell population were checked by analytical flow cytometry. Genomic DNA was isolated from each sorted fraction and quantified by UV absorbance on a Nanodrop 2000c.

The V gene is TRBV27 and the J gene is TRBJ2-2; the D gene assignment is perhaps TRBD1 or TRBD2, with each matching 5 bases. Sequences were obtained from naive CD4+ T cells from PBMCs. According to the study, the label for this sample's cell subset or site signals: CD45RA+ positively selected. The sequence was collected from a young man in good health. Some clones in this sample may be carry-over from other donors' samples. The nucleotide sequence is TGTGCCAGCAGCGTGTATCTGACAGTCGGGACGTCGAACACCGGGGAGCTGTTTTTT. Its translation reads: CASSVYLTVGTSNTGELFF.